The 22 T cell receptor beta chains below come from one sample, sequenced in a study of T-cell memory formation after mild COVID-19. TCRdb redid the calling of the 5' RACE reads with MiXCR, one entry per CDR3 protein. The sample carries roughly 310,000 distinct CDR3 sequences, approximately 16% recorded once. Material: PBMCs or a T cell subset sorted from them (not recorded which). The receptors derive from a man between 18 and 35 years old who had mild COVID-19 (a few samples of this study predate the infection). Cell type and time point are not known.

This clonotype was detected a few times. The chain links TRBV6-5 to TRBJ1-2; D gene unclear. V lost 6 bases and J lost 0, with 14 bases in between. This CDR3 contains 15 residues. Germline CDR1 reads MNHEY; CDR2 reads SVGAGI. CDR3 residues: CASRPPQVANYGYTF. In DNA, the CDR3 is TGTGCCAGCAGACCCCCCCAGGTCGCTAACTATGGCTACACCTTC.

This clonotype was detected many times. The CDR3 is CASSFGQIYEQYV. DNA of the CDR3: TGTGCCAGCAGTTTCGGACAGATCTACGAGCAGTACGTC. This chain links TRBV12-3 or TRBV12-4 with TRBJ2-7; maybe TRBD1 (6 bases). V was trimmed by 3 bases and J by 3 bases, leaving 9 bases between them. The CDR3 is made up of 13 amino acids.

This clonotype was observed many times. The V gene is TRBV5-1, the J gene TRBJ2-1; TRBD1 matches at 9 bases. V lost 4 bases to trimming and J lost 8 bases; unmatched junction nucleotides: 7. The length of the CDR3 is 14 residues. Germline CDR1 and CDR2: SGHRS and YFSETQ. The CDR3 bases are TGCGCCAGCAGCACCCGGACAGGGGAGGATGAGCAGTTCTTC. Its protein product is CASSTRTGEDEQFF.

Only a few counts were recorded for this clonotype. The V and J genes are TRBV21-1 and TRBJ1-5. TRBV21-1 is deemed a pseudogene. The CDR3 sequence is 11 residues long. The CDR3 sequence: CASSTFQPQHF. In DNA, the CDR3 is TGTGCCAGCAGCACGTTTCAGCCCCAGCATTTT.

V gene TRBV2 combines with J gene TRBJ1-2, with TRBD1 as a possible D gene (5 bases). This CDR3 has 13 residues. Germline lookup yields CDR1 SNHLY and CDR2 FYNNEI. Deletions cut 3 bases from V and 8 bases from J, with 13 bases between. The CDR3 DNA is TGTGCCAGCAGTGAGCAGGGCCCTGGGGGCTACACCTTC. Translated: CASSEQGPGGYTF.

The chain has TRBV20-1 and TRBJ1-2; 7 positions agree with TRBD1. CDR3 length: 13 amino acids. Germline CDR1 reads DFQATT; CDR2 reads SNEGSKA (reference sequence). The V segment lost 6 bases and the J segment 6 bases; nucleotides outside the gene matches: 10. CDR3 residues: CSAIPQGSDGYTF. The CDR3 nucleotides are TGCAGTGCAATACCACAGGGGTCGGATGGCTACACCTTC.

The chain combines TRBV7-9 with TRBJ2-7; no clear D. From germline, CDR1 is SEHNR and CDR2 FQNEAQ (reference sequence). The CDR3 is 14 residues long. V lost 4 bases to trimming and J lost 1 base, with 11 bases between them. CDR3 region: CASSSSITSYEQYF. The CDR3 nucleotides are TGTGCCAGCAGCTCGTCAATAACGTCCTACGAGCAGTACTTC.

A few counts support this clonotype. This chain links TRBV6-6 with TRBJ1-1; no reliable D call. The germline V and J ends were trimmed by 5 bases and 5 bases, with 18 bases remaining between them. Germline assignment: CDR1 MNHNY and CDR2 SVGAGI (reference sequence). The CDR3 consists of 15 residues. The CDR3 coding sequence is TGTGCCAGCAGTATCCCCGAGGTACGGCGAACTGAAGCTTTCTTT. The encoded protein is CASSIPEVRRTEAFF.

This clonotype came up a few times. The chain carries TRBV4-1 and TRBJ2-2, with TRBD1 matching over 12 bases. V shed 0 bases and J 3 bases; nucleotides not matched to a gene: 8. This CDR3 has 19 residues. Germline-derived CDR1 and CDR2 are MGHRA and YSYEKL. The CDR3 here is CASSQDRGTGGKYTGELFF. As DNA, the CDR3 is TGCGCCAGCAGCCAAGATCGGGGGACAGGGGGCAAGTACACCGGGGAGCTGTTTTTT.

This clonotype showed up just a few times. The chain joins TRBV4-3 to TRBJ2-3, with D tentatively TRBD2 (7 bases). Germline V gene data show CDR1 as LGHNA and CDR2 as YSLEER. Trimming took off 4 bases at V and 1 base at J, with 15 bases between the two ends. This CDR3 has 16 amino acids. The CDR3 coding sequence is TGCGCCAGCAGCCGAACCGGCGGGGGCCGCACAGATACGCAGTATTTT. Protein: CASSRTGGGRTDTQYF.

This rearrangement joins TRBV7-2 to TRBJ2-6; D remains unclear. V was cut by 5 bases and J by 0 bases, with 11 bases left in between. Germline V gives CDR1 SGHTA, CDR2 FQGNSA. The CDR3 spans 16 residues. The CDR3 protein is CASSAGPRSGANVLTF. DNA of the CDR3: TGTGCCAGCAGCGCCGGACCGCGCTCTGGGGCCAACGTCCTGACTTTC.

This clonotype was found a few times. The gene calls are TRBV7-9 and TRBJ1-3; 8 bases are shared with TRBD1. V was clipped by 2 bases and J by 8 bases; unmatched bases: 5. Germline lookup yields CDR1 SEHNR and CDR2 FQNEAQ (reference sequence). CDR3 length: 14 residues. The CDR3 spells CASSLQGAEDTIYF. The DNA for the CDR3 is TGTGCCAGCAGCTTACAGGGGGCGGAAGACACCATATATTTT.

V usage is TRBV18 and J usage is TRBJ2-1, with D unresolved. CDR3 size: 14 residues. The V end lost 3 bases, the J end lost 0 bases, and 6 bases lay between the germline ends. Germline CDR1 and CDR2: KGHSH and LQKENI. For the CDR3, the DNA is TGTGCCAGCTCACCCACCCGCTCCTACAATGAGCAGTTCTTC. Amino acids: CASSPTRSYNEQFF.

J is TRBJ2-5 and V is TRBV3-1; 9 nucleotides agree with TRBD2. V shed 4 bases and J 6 bases; nucleotides not matched to a gene: 9. Germline V gene data show CDR1 as LGHDT and CDR2 as YNNKEL (reference sequence). The CDR3 spans 15 residues. This chain's CDR3 is CASSLPGLASQTQYF. Here the CDR3 DNA reads TGTGCCAGCAGCCTTCCGGGACTAGCATCGCAGACCCAGTACTTC.

This chain uses TRBV15 with TRBJ2-5; no clear D. Trimming shortened V by 1 base and J by 2 bases, and 11 bases separated the two germline ends. CDR3 length: 15 amino acids. CDR1 LNHNV and CDR2 YYDKDF come from the germline V gene (reference sequence). This CDR3 is CATSRVSWRQETQYF. CDR3 nucleotide sequence: TGTGCCACCAGCAGAGTCTCTTGGCGGCAAGAGACCCAGTACTTC.

The chain recombines TRBV30 with TRBJ2-1; D is uncertain. Deletions cut 1 base from V and 3 bases from J, with 4 bases between. Germline loops: CDR1 GTSNPN, CDR2 SVGIG (reference sequence). This CDR3 has 12 amino acids. The CDR3 loop reads CAWSEGYNEQFF. For the CDR3, the DNA is TGTGCCTGGAGTGAAGGCTACAATGAGCAGTTCTTC.

In its sample, this clonotype was seen many times. The V call is TRBV5-1, the J call TRBJ2-3; D uncertain. Looked up from germline, CDR1 is SGHRS and CDR2 is YFSETQ. CDR3 size: 11 residues. Trimming took off 5 bases at V and 4 bases at J, with 5 bases between the two ends. The DNA for the CDR3 is TGCGCCAGCAGATCGGCAGATACGCAGTATTTT. It translates to CASRSADTQYF.

This chain uses TRBV20-1 with TRBJ1-5; the D is unclear. Per the germline V gene, CDR1 is DFQATT and CDR2 is SNEGSKA (reference sequence). CDR3 size: 13 residues. The CDR3 here is CSSMGNGNQPQHF. The CDR3 nucleotides read TGCAGCTCGATGGGAAACGGCAATCAGCCCCAGCATTTT.

This clonotype was counted ten times or more. The chain uses TRBV3-1 and TRBJ2-5; D unclear. The V and J ends lost 5 bases and 5 bases respectively, with 9 bases between them. The length of the CDR3 is 12 residues. Germline CDR1 reads LGHDT; CDR2 reads YNNKEL (reference sequence). CDR3 sequence: CASSADLETQYF. The CDR3 bases are TGTGCCAGCAGCGCCGATCTGGAGACCCAGTACTTC.

This clonotype has a handful of counts. The chain employs TRBV5-1 and TRBJ2-5; 10 bases fit TRBD2. CDR1 and CDR2 from the germline V gene are SGHRS and YFSETQ. J gave up 2 bases and V 2 bases, and 9 bases lay outside the gene matches. CDR3 size: 17 residues. CDR3 amino acids: CASSFGLAGERQETQYF. The DNA for the CDR3 is TGCGCCAGCAGCTTTGGGCTAGCGGGGGAGCGACAAGAGACCCAGTACTTC.

The table lists this clonotype with a few counts. The chain carries TRBV20-1 and TRBJ1-1; 8 nucleotides match TRBD1. CDR1 and CDR2 (germline): DFQATT, SNEGSKA (reference sequence). CDR3 length: 16 residues. V trimming: 0 bases; J trimming: 6 bases; junction bases outside the gene matches: 12. The CDR3 region is CSARDMVRQGIAEAFF. CDR3 DNA: TGCAGTGCTAGAGATATGGTGAGACAGGGGATCGCTGAAGCTTTCTTT.

This clonotype occurred many times. The rearrangement joins TRBV7-6 to TRBJ2-3; 10 bases align to TRBD2. This CDR3 spans 15 amino acids. Per germline, CDR1 SGHVS and CDR2 FNYEAQ. Losses at the gene ends were 10 bases for V and 6 bases for J; bases not matched to a gene: 13. CDR3 region: CATLPSSGGLDTQYF. In DNA, the CDR3 is TGTGCCACCCTTCCGAGTAGCGGGGGGCTCGATACGCAGTATTTT.